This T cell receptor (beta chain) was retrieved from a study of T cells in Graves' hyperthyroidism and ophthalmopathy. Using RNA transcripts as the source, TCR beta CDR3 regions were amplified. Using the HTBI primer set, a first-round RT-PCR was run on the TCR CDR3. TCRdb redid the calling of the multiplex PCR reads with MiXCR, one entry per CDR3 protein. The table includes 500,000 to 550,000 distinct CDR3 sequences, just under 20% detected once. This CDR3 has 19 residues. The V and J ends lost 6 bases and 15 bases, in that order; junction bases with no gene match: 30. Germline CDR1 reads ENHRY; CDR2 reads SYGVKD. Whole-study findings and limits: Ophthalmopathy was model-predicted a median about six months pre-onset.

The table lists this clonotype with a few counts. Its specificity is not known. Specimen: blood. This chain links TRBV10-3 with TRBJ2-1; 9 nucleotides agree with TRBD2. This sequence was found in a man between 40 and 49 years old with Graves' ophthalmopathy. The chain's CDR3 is CAISRALSLAGVGERSPFF. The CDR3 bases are TGTGCCATCAGCCGCGCCCTGAGTTTAGCGGGAGTGGGCGAGCGATCGCCGTTCTTC.